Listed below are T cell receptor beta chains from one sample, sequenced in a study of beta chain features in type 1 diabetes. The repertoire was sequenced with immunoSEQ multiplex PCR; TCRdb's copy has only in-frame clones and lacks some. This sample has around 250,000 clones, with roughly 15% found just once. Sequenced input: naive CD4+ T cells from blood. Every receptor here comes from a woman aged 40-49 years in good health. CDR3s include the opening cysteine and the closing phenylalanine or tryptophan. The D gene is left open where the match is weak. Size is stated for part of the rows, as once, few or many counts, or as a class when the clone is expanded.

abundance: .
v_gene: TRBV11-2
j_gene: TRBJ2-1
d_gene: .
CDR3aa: CASSLGRGYEQFF
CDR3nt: TGTGCCAGCAGCTTAGGAAGGGGCTATGAGCAGTTCTTC

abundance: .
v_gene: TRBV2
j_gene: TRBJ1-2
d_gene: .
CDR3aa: CASSERTGYGLGYTF
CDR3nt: TGTGCCAGCAGTGAACGCACCGGGTACGGCCTTGGCTACACCTTC

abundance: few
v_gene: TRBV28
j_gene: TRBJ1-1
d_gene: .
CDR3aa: CASSSYKTAGVWVEAFF
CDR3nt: TGTGCCAGCAGTTCGTATAAGACCGCAGGGGTATGGGTTGAAGCTTTCTTT

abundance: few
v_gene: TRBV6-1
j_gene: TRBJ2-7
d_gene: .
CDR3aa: CASSAGLGSYEQYF
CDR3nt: TGTGCCAGCAGTGCGGGGTTAGGGTCCTACGAGCAGTACTTC

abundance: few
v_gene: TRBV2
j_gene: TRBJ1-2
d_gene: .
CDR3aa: CASSEGAGNYGYTF
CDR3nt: TGTGCCAGCAGTGAAGGTGCAGGAAACTATGGCTACACCTTC

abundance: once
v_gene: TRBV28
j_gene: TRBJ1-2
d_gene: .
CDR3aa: CASSLPGRYGYTF
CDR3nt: TGTGCCAGCAGTTTACCAGGTCGCTATGGCTACACCTTC

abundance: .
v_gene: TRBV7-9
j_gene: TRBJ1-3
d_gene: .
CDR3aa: CASSPRGAGGNTIYF
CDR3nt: TGTGCCAGCAGCCCCCGCGGGGCTGGTGGAAACACCATATATTTT

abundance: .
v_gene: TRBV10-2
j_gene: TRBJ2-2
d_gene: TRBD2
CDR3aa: CASTVAGGSNTGELFF
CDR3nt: TGCGCCAGCACGGTAGCGGGGGGGTCGAACACCGGGGAGCTGTTTTTT

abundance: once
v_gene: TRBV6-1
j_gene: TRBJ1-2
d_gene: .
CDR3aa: CASSSGLNSYGYTF
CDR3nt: TGTGCCAGCAGCTCAGGGCTTAACAGCTATGGCTACACCTTC

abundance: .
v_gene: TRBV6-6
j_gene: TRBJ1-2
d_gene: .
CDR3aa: CASSSRGPADYGYTF
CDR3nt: TGTGCCAGCAGTTCCAGGGGACCAGCGGACTATGGCTACACCTTC

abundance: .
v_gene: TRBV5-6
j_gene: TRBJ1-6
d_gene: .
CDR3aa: CASSFGLLAINSPLHF
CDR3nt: TGTGCCAGCAGCTTCGGTCTTTTAGCGATCAATTCACCCCTCCACTTT

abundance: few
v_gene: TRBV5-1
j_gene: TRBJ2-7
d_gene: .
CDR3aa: CASTENAVSYEQYF
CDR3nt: TGCGCCAGCACCGAAAACGCGGTTTCCTACGAGCAGTACTTC

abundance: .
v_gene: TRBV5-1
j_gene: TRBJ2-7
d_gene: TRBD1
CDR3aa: CASGQETGQGASEQYF
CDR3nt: TGCGCCAGCGGCCAGGAGACGGGACAGGGGGCTAGCGAGCAGTACTTC

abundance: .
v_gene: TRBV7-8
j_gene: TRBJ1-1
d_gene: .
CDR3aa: CASSYHDGLGTEAFF
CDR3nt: TGTGCCAGCAGCTACCACGACGGGTTGGGCACTGAAGCTTTCTTT

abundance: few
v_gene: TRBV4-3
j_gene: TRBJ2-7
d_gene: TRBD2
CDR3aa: CASSPRTSSEQYF
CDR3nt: TGCGCCAGCAGCCCCCGGACTAGCAGCGAGCAGTACTTC

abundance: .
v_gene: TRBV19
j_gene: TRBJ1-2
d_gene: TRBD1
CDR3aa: CASSSKTGNYGYTF
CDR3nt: TGTGCCAGTAGTTCGAAGACAGGGAATTACGGCTACACCTTC

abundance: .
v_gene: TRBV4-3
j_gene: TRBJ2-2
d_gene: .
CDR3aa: CASSPMSNTGELFF
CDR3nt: TGCGCCAGCAGCCCAATGTCGAACACCGGGGAGCTGTTTTTT

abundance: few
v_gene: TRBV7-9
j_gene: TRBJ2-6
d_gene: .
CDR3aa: CAGRGSGANVLTF
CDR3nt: TGTGCAGGAAGGGGGTCAGGGGCCAACGTCCTGACTTTC

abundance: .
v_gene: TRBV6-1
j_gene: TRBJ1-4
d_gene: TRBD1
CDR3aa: CASHIGQGGEKLFF
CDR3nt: TGTGCCAGTCACATAGGACAGGGTGGAGAAAAACTGTTTTTT

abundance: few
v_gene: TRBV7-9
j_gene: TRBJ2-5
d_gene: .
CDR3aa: CASSPGSLLYQETQYF
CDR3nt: TGTGCCAGCAGCCCAGGTTCGTTATTGTACCAAGAGACCCAGTACTTC

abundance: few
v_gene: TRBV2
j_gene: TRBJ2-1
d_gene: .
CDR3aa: CASRYARDNEQFF
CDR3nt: TGTGCCAGCAGGTACGCCAGGGACAATGAGCAGTTCTTC

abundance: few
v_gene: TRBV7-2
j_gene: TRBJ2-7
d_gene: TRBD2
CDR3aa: CASSLGLAGHEQYF
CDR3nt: TGTGCCAGCAGCTTAGGGCTAGCGGGGCACGAGCAGTACTTC

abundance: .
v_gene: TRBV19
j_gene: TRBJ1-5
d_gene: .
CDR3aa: CASTTGRENQPQHF
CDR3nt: TGTGCCAGTACAACGGGGAGGGAAAATCAGCCCCAGCATTTT

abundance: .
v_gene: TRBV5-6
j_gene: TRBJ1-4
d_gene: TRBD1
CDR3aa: CASSLGQGANEKLFF
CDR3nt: TGTGCCAGCAGCTTAGGACAGGGGGCTAATGAAAAACTGTTTTTT

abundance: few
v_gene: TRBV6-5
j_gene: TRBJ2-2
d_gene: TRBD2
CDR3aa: CASSYWGGAGGELFF
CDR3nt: TGTGCCAGCAGTTACTGGGGAGGGGCGGGCGGGGAGCTGTTTTTT

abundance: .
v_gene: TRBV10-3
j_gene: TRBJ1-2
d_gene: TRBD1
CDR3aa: CAITHGTGYGYTF
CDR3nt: TGTGCCATCACACACGGGACAGGGTATGGCTACACCTTC

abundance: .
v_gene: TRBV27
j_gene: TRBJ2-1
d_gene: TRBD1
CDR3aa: CASTPRDSTSGEQFF
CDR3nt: TGTGCCAGCACTCCCCGGGACAGCACCTCGGGTGAGCAGTTCTTC

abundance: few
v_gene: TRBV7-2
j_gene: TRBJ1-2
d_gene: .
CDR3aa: CASSSRGNGYTF
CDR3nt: TGTGCCAGCAGTTCGAGGGGGAATGGCTACACCTTC

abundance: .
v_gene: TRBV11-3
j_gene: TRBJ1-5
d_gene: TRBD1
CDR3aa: CASSQTGGDQPQHF
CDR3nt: TGTGCCAGCAGCCAGACAGGGGGAGATCAGCCCCAGCATTTT

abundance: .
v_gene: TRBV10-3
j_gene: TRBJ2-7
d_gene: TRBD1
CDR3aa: CAISGGQASYEQYF
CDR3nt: TGTGCCATCAGTGGTGGACAGGCCTCCTACGAGCAGTACTTC

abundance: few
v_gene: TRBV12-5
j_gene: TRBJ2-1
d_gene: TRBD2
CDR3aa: CATAPRLAGGRFF
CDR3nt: TGTGCCACGGCCCCCCGACTAGCGGGGGGCAGGTTCTTC

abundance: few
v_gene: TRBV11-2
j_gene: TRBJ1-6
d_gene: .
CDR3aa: CASSLGIEAYNSPLHF
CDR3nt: TGTGCCAGCAGCTTAGGAATCGAGGCTTACAATTCACCCCTCCACTTT

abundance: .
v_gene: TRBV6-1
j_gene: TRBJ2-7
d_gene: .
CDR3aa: CASQGGGWQYF
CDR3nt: TGTGCCAGCCAGGGAGGAGGGTGGCAGTACTTC

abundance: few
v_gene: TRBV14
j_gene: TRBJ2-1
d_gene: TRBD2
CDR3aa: CASSQDAALAGGPYNEQFF
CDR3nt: TGTGCCAGCAGCCAAGATGCCGCCCTAGCGGGGGGGCCTTACAATGAGCAGTTCTTC

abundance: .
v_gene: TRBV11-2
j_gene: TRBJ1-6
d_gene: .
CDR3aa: CASSLLGRGSNSPLHF
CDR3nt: TGTGCCAGCAGCTTACTTGGCAGGGGAAGTAATTCACCCCTCCACTTT

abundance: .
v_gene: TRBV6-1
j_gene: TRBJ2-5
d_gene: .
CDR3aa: CASSESQGNRETQYF
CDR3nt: TGTGCCAGCAGTGAATCACAGGGTAACCGTGAGACCCAGTACTTC

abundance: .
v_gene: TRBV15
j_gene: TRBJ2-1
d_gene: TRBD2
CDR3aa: CATSRERLAGGYNEQFF
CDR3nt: TGTGCCACCAGCAGAGAACGACTAGCGGGGGGGTACAATGAGCAGTTCTTC

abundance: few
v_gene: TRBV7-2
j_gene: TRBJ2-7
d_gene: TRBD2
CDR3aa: CASSLDLLAGGLFSEQYF
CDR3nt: TGTGCCAGCAGCTTGGACCTACTAGCGGGGGGGCTATTCTCCGAGCAGTACTTC

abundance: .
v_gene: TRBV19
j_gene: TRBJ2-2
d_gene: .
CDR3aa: CASSISPGTGELFF
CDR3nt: TGTGCCAGTAGTATCTCCCCAGGGACCGGGGAGCTGTTTTTT

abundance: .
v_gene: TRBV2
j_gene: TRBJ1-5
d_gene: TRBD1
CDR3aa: CASSERQGNQPQHF
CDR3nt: TGTGCCAGCAGTGAACGACAGGGAAATCAGCCCCAGCATTTT

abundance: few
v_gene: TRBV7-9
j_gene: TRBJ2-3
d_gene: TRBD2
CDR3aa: CASSLGRGSTDTQYF
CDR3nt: TGTGCCAGCAGCTTAGGGCGGGGGAGCACAGATACGCAGTATTTT

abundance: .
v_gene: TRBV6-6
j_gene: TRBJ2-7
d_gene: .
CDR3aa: CASREQGSDEQYF
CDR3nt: TGTGCCAGCAGGGAACAGGGCTCCGACGAGCAGTACTTC

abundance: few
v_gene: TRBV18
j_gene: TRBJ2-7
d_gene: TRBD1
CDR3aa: CASSEQGLAYEQYF
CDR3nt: TGTGCCAGCTCAGAACAGGGGCTTGCCTACGAGCAGTACTTC

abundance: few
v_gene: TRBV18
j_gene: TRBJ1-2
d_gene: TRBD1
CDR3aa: CASSPGQGRGGYTF
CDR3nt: TGTGCCAGCTCACCAGGACAGGGGAGAGGTGGCTACACCTTC

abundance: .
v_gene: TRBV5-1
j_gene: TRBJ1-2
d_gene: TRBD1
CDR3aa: CASSLETMILGQNYGYTF
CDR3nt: TGCGCCAGCAGCTTGGAAACAATGATCTTGGGACAGAACTATGGCTACACCTTC

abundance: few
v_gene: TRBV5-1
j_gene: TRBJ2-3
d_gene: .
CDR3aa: CASSRDGKSGDTQYF
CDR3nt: TGCGCCAGCAGCCGAGATGGGAAAAGCGGGGATACGCAGTATTTT

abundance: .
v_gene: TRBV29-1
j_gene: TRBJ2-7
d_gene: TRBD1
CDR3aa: CSVGRTGGHEQYF
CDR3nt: TGCAGCGTCGGACGGACAGGGGGGCACGAGCAGTACTTC

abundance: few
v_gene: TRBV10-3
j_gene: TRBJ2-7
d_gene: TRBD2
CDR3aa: CAISDNSGGSPGYEQYF
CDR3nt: TGTGCCATCAGTGATAATAGCGGGGGTTCTCCAGGCTACGAGCAGTACTTC

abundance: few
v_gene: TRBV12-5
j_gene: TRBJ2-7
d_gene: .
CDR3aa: CASGLTTGPYEQYF
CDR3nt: TGTGCTAGTGGTTTAACAACAGGGCCCTACGAGCAGTACTTC